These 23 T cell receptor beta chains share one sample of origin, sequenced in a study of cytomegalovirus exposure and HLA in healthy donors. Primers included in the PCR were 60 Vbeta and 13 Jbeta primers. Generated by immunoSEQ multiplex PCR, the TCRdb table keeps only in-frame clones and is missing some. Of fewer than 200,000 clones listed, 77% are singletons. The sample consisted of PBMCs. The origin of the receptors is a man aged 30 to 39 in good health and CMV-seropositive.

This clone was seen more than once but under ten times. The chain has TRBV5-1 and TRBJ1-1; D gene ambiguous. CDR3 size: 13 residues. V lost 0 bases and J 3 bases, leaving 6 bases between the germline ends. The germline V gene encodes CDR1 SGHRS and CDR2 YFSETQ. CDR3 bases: TGCGCCAGCAGCTTGGTACGGGACACTGAAGCTTTCTTT. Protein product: CASSLVRDTEAFF.

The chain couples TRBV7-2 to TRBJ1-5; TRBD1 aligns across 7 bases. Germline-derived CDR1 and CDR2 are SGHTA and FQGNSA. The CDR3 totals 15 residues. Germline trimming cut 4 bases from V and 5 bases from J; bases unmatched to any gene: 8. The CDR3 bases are TGTGCCAGCAGCTCCCAACAGGGGTGGGATCAGCCCCAGCATTTT. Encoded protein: CASSSQQGWDQPQHF.

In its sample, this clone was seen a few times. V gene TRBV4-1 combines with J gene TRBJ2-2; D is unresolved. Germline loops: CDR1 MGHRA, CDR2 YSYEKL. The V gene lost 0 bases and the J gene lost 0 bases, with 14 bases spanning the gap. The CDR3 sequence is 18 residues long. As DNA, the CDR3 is TGCGCCAGCAGCCAAGATTGGCTACAGTCCGCGAACACCGGGGAGCTGTTTTTT. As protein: CASSQDWLQSANTGELFF.

The CDR3 coding sequence is TGTGCCAGCAGTTTGAGGGTTGACTATGGCTACACCTTC. Translation: CASSLRVDYGYTF. This chain joins TRBV28 and TRBJ1-2; D unclear. The CDR3 loop spans 13 amino acids. The V and J ends lost 3 bases and 3 bases respectively, with 8 bases between them. Germline lookup yields CDR1 MDHEN and CDR2 SYDVKM.

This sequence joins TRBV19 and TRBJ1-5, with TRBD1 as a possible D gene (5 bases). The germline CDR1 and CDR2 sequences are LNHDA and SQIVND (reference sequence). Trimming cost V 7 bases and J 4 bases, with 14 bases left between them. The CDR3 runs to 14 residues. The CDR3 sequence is CASNGQGGNQPQHF. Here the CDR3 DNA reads TGTGCCAGTAACGGGCAGGGTGGGAATCAGCCCCAGCATTTT.

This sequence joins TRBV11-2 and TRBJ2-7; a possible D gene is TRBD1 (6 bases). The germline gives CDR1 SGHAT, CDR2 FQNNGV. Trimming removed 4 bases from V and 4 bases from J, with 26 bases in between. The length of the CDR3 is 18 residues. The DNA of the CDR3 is TGTGCCAGCAGCTCCCCCGACAGGTACATGTACAGAGGTTACGAGCAGTACTTC. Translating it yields CASSSPDRYMYRGYEQYF.

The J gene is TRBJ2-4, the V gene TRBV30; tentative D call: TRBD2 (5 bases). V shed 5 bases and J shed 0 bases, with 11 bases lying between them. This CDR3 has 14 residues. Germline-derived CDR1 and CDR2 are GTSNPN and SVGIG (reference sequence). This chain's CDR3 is CAWEAGIAKNIQYF. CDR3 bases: TGTGCCTGGGAAGCCGGGATAGCCAAAAACATTCAGTACTTC.

The CDR3, as DNA: TGTGCCAGCACCGGTTTCACAGATACGCAGTATTTT. Protein sequence: CASTGFTDTQYF. The rearrangement links TRBV28 to TRBJ2-3, with no clear D. Germline lookup yields CDR1 MDHEN and CDR2 SYDVKM. The CDR3 has 12 amino acids. Trimming pared 7 bases from V and 2 bases from J, leaving 7 bases between.

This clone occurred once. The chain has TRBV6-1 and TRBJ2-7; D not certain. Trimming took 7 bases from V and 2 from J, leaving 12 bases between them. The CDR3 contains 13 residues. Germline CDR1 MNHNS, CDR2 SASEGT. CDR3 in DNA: TGTGCCAGCACCCCCCCAGGAACCTACGAGCAGTACTTC. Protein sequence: CASTPPGTYEQYF.

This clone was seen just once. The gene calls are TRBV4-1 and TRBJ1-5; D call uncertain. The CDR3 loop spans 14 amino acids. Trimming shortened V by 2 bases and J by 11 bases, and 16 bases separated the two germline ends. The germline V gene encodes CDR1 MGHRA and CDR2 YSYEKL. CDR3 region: CASSQQYNFESQHF. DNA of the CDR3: TGCGCCAGCAGCCAACAATATAACTTTGAGTCCCAGCATTTT.

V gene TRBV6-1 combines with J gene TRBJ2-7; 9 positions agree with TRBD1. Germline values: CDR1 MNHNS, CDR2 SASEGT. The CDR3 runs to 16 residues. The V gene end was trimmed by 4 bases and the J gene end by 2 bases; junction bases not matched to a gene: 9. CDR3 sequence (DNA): TGTGCCAGCAGTGGGCACGGACAGGGGAGCCCCTACGAGCAGTACTTC. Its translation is CASSGHGQGSPYEQYF.

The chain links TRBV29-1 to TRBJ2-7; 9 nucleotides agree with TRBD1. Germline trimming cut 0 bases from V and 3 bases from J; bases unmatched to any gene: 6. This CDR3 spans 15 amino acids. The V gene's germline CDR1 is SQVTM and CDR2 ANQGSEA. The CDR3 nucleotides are TGCAGCGTTGAAGACCACAGGGGGCGGATCTACGAGCAGTACTTC. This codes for CSVEDHRGRIYEQYF.

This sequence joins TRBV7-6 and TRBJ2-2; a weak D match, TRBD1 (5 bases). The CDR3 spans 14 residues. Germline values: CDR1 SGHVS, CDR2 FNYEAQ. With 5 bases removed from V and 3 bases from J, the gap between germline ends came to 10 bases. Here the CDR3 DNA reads TGTGCCAGCAGCCCTCGACAGTACACCGGGGAGCTGTTTTTT. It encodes CASSPRQYTGELFF.

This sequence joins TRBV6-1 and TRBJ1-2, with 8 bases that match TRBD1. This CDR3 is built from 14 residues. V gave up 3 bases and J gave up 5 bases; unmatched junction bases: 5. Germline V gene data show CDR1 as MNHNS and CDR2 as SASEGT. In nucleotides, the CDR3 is TGTGCCAGCAGTGAGAGGACAGGGCTTTATGGCTACACCTTC. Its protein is CASSERTGLYGYTF.

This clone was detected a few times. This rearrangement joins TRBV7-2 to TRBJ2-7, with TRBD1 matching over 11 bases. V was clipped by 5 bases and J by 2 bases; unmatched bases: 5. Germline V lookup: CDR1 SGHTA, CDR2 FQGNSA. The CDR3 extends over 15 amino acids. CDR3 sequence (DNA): TGTGCCAGCAGCACAAGGGACAGGGGGGCCTACGAGCAGTACTTC. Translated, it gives CASSTRDRGAYEQYF.

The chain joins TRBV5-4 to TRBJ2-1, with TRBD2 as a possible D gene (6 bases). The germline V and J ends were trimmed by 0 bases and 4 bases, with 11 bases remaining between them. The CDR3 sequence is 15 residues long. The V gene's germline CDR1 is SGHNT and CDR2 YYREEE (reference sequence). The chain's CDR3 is CASSLAVGGYNEQFF. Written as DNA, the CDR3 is TGTGCCAGCAGCTTGGCTGTGGGGGGATACAATGAGCAGTTCTTC.

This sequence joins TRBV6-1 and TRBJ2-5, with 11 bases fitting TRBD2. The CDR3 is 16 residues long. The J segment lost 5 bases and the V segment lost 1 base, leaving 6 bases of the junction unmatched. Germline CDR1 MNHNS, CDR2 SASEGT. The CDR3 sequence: CASSEELLAGVETQYF. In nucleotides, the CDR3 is TGTGCCAGCAGTGAAGAGTTACTAGCGGGGGTGGAGACCCAGTACTTC.

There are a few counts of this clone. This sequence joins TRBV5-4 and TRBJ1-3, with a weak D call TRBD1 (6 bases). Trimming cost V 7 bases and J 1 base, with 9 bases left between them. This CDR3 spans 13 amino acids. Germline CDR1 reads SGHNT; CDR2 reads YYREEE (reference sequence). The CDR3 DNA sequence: TGTGCCAGCTCAGGGGAATCTGGAAACACCATATATTTT. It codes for CASSGESGNTIYF.

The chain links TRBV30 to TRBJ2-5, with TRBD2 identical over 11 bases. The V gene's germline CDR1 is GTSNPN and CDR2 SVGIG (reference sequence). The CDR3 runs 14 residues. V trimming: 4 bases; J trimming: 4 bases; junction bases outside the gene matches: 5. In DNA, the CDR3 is TGTGCCTGGACACGTAGCGGGGGGGCAGAGACCCAGTACTTC. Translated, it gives CAWTRSGGAETQYF.

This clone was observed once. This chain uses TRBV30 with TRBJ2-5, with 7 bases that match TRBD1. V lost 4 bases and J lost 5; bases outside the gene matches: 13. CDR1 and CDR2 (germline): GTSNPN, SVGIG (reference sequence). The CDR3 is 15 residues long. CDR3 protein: CAWTKTGPPWETQYF. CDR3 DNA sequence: TGTGCCTGGACCAAGACAGGGCCACCTTGGGAGACCCAGTACTTC.

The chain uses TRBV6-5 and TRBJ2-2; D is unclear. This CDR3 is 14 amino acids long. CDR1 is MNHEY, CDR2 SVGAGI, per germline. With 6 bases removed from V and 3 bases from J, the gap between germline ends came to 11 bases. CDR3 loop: CASSRVQYTGELFF. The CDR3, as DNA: TGTGCCAGCAGCCGGGTACAATACACCGGGGAGCTGTTTTTT.

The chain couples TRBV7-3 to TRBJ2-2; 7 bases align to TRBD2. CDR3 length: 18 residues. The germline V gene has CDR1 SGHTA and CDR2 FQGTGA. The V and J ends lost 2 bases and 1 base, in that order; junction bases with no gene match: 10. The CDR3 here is CASSLFPSGRLNTGELFF. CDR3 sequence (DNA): TGTGCCAGCAGCTTATTCCCTAGCGGACGATTGAACACCGGGGAGCTGTTTTTT.

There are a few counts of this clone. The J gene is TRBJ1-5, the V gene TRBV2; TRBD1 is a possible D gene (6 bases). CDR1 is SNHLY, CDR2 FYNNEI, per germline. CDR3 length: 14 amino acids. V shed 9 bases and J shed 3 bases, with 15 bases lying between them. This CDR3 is CASTITGPNQPQHF. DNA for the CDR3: TGTGCCAGTACAATCACAGGGCCCAATCAGCCCCAGCATTTT.